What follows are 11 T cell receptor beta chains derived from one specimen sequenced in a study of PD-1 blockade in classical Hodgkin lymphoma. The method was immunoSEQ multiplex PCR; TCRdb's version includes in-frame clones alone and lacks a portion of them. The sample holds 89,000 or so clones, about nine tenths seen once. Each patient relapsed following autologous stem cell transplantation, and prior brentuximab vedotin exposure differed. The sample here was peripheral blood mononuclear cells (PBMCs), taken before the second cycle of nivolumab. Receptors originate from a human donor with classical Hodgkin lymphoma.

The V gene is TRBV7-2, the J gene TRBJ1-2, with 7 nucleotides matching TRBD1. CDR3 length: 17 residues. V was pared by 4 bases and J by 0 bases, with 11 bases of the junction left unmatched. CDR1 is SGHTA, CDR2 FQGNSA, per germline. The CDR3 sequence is CASSSIIRDRSNYGYTF. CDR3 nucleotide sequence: TGTGCCAGCAGCTCAATAATCCGGGACAGATCTAACTATGGCTACACCTTC.

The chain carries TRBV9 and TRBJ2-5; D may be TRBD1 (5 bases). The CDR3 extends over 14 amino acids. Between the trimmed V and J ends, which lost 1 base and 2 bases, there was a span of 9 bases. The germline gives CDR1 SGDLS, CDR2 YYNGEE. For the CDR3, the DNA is TGTGCCAGCAGCGTAAAAACAGGTCAAGAGACCCAGTACTTC. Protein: CASSVKTGQETQYF.

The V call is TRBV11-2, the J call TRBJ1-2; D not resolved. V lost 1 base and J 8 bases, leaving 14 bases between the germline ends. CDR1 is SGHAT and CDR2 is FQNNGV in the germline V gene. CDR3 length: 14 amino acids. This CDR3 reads CASSLVMAGGGYTF. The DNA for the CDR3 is TGTGCCAGCAGCTTAGTGATGGCAGGCGGCGGCTACACCTTC.

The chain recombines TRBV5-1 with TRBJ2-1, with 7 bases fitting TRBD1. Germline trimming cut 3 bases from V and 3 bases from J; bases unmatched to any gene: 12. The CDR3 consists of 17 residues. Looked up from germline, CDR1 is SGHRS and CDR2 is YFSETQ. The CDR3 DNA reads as TGCGCCAGCAGCTCCACTCCTGACAGGGTAGTCTACAATGAGCAGTTCTTC. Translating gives CASSSTPDRVVYNEQFF.

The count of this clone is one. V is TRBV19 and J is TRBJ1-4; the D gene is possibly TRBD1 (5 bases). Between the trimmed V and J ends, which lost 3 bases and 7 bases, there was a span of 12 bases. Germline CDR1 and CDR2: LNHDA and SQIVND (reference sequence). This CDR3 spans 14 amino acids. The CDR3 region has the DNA TGTGCCAGTAGTATCGGGCAGGGAAGTGAAAAACTGTTTTTT. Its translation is CASSIGQGSEKLFF.

CDR3 bases: TGTGCCATCAACCTGGACAGCTCCTACAATGAGCAGTTCTTC. Encoded protein: CAINLDSSYNEQFF. V is TRBV10-3 and J is TRBJ2-1; TRBD1 might be the D (6 bases). Germline V gives CDR1 ENHRY, CDR2 SYGVKD. This CDR3 has 14 amino acids. V was cut by 7 bases and J by 0 bases, with 10 bases left in between.

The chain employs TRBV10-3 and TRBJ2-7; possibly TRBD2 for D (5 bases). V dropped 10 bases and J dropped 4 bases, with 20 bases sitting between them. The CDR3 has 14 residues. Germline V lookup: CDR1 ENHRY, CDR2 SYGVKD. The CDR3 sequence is CATADPEVGYEQYF. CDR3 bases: TGTGCCACTGCGGACCCGGAGGTGGGTTACGAGCAGTACTTC.

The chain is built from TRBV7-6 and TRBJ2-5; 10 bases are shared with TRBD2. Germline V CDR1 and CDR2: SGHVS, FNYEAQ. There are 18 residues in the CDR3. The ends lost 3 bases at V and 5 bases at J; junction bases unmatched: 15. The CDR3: CASSFPRSASGSRETQYF. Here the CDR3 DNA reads TGTGCCAGCAGCTTTCCGAGGTCGGCTAGCGGGAGTCGGGAGACCCAGTACTTC.

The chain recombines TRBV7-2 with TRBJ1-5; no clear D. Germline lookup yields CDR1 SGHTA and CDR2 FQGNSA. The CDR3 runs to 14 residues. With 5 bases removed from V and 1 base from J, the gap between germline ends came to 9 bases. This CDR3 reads CASSRRISNQPQHF. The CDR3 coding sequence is TGTGCCAGCAGCCGAAGAATAAGCAATCAGCCCCAGCATTTT.

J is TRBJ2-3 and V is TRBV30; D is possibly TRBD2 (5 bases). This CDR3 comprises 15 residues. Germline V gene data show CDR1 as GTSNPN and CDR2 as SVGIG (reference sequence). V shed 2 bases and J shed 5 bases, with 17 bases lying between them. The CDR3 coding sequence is TGTGCCTGGAGTCCACGGGGTGTAGGTCGAGATACGCAGTATTTT. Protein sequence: CAWSPRGVGRDTQYF.

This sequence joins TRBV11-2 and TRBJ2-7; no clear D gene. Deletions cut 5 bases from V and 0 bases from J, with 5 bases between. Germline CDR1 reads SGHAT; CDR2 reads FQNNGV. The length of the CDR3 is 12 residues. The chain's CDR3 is CASSRYSYEQYF. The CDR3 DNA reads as TGTGCCAGCAGCCGATACTCCTACGAGCAGTACTTC.